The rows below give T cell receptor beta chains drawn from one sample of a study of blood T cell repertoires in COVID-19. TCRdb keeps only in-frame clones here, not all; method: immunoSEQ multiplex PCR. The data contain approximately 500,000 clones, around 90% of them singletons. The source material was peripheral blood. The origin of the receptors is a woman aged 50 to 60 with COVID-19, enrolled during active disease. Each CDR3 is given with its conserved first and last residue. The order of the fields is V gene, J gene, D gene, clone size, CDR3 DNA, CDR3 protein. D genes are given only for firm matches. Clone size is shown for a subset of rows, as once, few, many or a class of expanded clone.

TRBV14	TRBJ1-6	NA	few	TGTGCCAGCAGCCAAGCCGGGGGACGGGTGAATTCACCCCTCCACTTT	CASSQAGGRVNSPLHF
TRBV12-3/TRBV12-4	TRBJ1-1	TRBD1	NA	TGTGCCAGCAGTCAAGGACAGGGAGCTTTCTTT	CASSQGQGAFF
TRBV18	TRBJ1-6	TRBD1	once	TGTGCCAGCTCACCGGGACAGGGAAATTCACCCCTCCACTTT	CASSPGQGNSPLHF
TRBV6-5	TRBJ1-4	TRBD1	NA	TGTGCCAGCAGCCTCGACAGGGGTGAAAAACTGTTTTTT	CASSLDRGEKLFF
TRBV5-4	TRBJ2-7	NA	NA	TGTGCCAGCAGCTTGGCCGCGGGGCCAAGGGCCTACGAGCAGTACTTC	CASSLAAGPRAYEQYF
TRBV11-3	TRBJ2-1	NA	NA	TGTGCCAGCAGCTTATCCTCTTACAATGAGCAGTTCTTC	CASSLSSYNEQFF
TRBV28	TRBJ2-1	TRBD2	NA	TGTGCCAGCAGTCCCGGCGGGGGGCGAAATTCCTACAATGAGCAGTTCTTC	CASSPGGGRNSYNEQFF
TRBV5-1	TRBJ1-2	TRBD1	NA	TGCGCCAGCAGCTTGGCCGGGGACAGATTCATCTATGGCTACACCTTC	CASSLAGDRFIYGYTF
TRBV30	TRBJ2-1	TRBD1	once	TGTGCCTGGAGTGTGGGGACAGGGCGGAATGAGCAGTTCTTC	CAWSVGTGRNEQFF
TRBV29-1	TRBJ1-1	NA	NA	TGCAGCGTTGACTCACAAATGAACACTGAAGCTTTCTTT	CSVDSQMNTEAFF
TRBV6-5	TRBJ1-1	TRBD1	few	TGTGCCAGCAGACGCACCGACAGGGACACTGAAGCTTTCTTT	CASRRTDRDTEAFF
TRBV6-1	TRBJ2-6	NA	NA	TGTGCCAGCAGTGAGGAGGGGGGGATTCACTCTGGGGCCAACGTCCTGACTTTC	CASSEEGGIHSGANVLTF
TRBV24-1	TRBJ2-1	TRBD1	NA	TGTGCCACCAGTGATTTCAGGGGGAACGGCAATGAGCAGTTCTTC	CATSDFRGNGNEQFF
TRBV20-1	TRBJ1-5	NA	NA	TGCAGTGCTAGTAAGGGACTCCCACGGAATCAGCCCCAGCATTTT	CSASKGLPRNQPQHF
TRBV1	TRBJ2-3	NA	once	TGCACCAGCACCCAGACTAGCGGGAGATCAAACACAGATACGCAGTATTTT	CTSTQTSGRSNTDTQYF
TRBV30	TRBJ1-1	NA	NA	TGTGCCTGGAGCGTTAACACTGAAGCTTTCTTT	CAWSVNTEAFF
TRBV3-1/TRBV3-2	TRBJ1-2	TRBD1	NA	TGTGCCAGCAGTACAGGGGCAGTCCCGGACTATGGCTACACCTTC	CASSTGAVPDYGYTF
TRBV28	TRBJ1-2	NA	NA	TGTGCCAGCAGTCTGGGGGGACGCTATGGCTACACCTTC	CASSLGGRYGYTF
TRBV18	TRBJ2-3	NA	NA	TGTGCCAGCTCACCAGGGCACCTCGGGGGAGATACGCAGTATTTT	CASSPGHLGGDTQYF
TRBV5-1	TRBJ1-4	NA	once	TGCGCCAGCAGCTTTGCGGGGGGTACTAATGAAAAACTGTTTTTT	CASSFAGGTNEKLFF
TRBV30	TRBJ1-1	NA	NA	TGTGCCTGGAGTGTCGAACAGGACACTGAAGCTTTCTTT	CAWSVEQDTEAFF
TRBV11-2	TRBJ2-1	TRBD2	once	TGTGCCAGCAGCCAGACAGCGGGGGGGCCACATGAGCAGTTCTTC	CASSQTAGGPHEQFF
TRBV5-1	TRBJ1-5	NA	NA	TGCGCCAGCAGCCCAGGAAAAAATCAGCCCCAGCATTTT	CASSPGKNQPQHF
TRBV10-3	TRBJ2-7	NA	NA	TGTGCCATCAGTGAAACCTCAGGGGTGTATGAAGAGCAGTACTTC	CAISETSGVYEEQYF
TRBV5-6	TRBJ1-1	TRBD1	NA	TGTGCCAGCAGCCTAGGGACAGCCCAACCCGGAGCTTTCTTT	CASSLGTAQPGAFF
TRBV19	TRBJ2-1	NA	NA	TGTGCCAGTAGTCTAGGGCTTGAGCAGTTCTTC	CASSLGLEQFF
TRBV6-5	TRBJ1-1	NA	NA	TGTGCCAGCAGCCTACAACAGGGAGAGAACACTGAAGCTTTCTTT	CASSLQQGENTEAFF
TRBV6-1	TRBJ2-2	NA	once	TGTGCCAGCAGTGATAATCGACCGCTAGGAGGGGAGCTGTTTTTT	CASSDNRPLGGELFF
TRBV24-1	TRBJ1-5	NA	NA	TGTGCCACCAGTGGACCTACAGGCAATCAGCCCCAGCATTTT	CATSGPTGNQPQHF
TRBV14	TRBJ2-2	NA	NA	TGTGCCAGCACCCACGGGGGGCCCGCCGGGGAGCTGTTTTTT	CASTHGGPAGELFF
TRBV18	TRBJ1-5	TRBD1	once	TGTGCCAGCTCACCTACAGGGGGTCGTCAGCCCCAGCATTTT	CASSPTGGRQPQHF
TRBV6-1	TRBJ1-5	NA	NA	TGTGCCAGCAGTGAACTAGGTCAGCCCCAGCATTTT	CASSELGQPQHF
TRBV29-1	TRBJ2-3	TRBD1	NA	TGCAGCGTGAAGACAGGGTTCGGTACAGATACGCAGTATTTT	CSVKTGFGTDTQYF
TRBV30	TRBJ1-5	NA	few	TGTGCCTGGAGTGTAGGGGTTAACCAGCCCCAGCATTTT	CAWSVGVNQPQHF
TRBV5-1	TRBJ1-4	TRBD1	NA	TGCGCCAGCAGCTTGTCCGGGACAGGGGCGGCGGCTAATGAAAAACTGTTTTTT	CASSLSGTGAAANEKLFF
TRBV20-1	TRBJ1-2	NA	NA	TGCAGTGCTAGTCCTAAATCGGCGGCGGGCTACACCTTC	CSASPKSAAGYTF
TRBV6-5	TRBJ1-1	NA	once	TGTGCCAGCGCGCTTGGCGGGGGGCGGGCTGAAGCTTTCTTT	CASALGGGRAEAFF
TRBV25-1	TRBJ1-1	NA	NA	TGTGCCAGCACCGCCTCGCCGGAGGCCGGCACTGAAGCTTTCTTT	CASTASPEAGTEAFF
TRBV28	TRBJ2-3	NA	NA	TGTGCCAGCAGACGGGCTAGCGATTTCCCAGATACGCAGTATTTT	CASRRASDFPDTQYF
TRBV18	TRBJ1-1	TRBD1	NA	TGTGCCAGCTCGGCAGGGGGCGCGAACACTGAAGCTTTCTTT	CASSAGGANTEAFF
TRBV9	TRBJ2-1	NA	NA	TGTGCCAGCAGCGTACTCCACAATGAGCAGTTCTTC	CASSVLHNEQFF
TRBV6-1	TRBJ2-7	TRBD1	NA	TGTGCCAGCAGTGAATTCAAGGGGGCGCCTCGCGAGCAGTACTTC	CASSEFKGAPREQYF
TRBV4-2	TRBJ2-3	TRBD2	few	TGTGCCAGCAGCCAAGAGGCTAGCGGGGGAGGAGGCACAGATACGCAGTATTTT	CASSQEASGGGGTDTQYF
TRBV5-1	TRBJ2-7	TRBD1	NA	TGCGCCAGCAGCCCACTAGGGGGCAACGCCTACGAGCAGTACTTC	CASSPLGGNAYEQYF
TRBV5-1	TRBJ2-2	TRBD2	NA	TGCGCCAGCAGCTCTAGGAGCGGGGGGCGGCACACCGGGGAGCTGTTTTTT	CASSSRSGGRHTGELFF
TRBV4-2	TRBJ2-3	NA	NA	TGTGCCAGCAGCCAATTCCCCTCCGGGACAGATACGCAGTATTTT	CASSQFPSGTDTQYF
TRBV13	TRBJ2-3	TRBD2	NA	TGTGCCAGCAGCGGCCCTAGCGGTGGGCTCACAGATACGCAGTATTTT	CASSGPSGGLTDTQYF
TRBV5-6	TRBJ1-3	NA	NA	TGTGCCAGCAGCTTGGGGGAGACGGACGAAAACACCATATATTTT	CASSLGETDENTIYF
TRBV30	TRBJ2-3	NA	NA	TGTGCCTGGGAGGGGGGACAGTCCCAGGGGGGTACGCAGTATTTT	CAWEGGQSQGGTQYF
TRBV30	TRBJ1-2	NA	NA	TGTGCCTGGAAGACACAGAACCTCTATGGCTACACCTTC	CAWKTQNLYGYTF
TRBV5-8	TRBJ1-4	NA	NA	TGTGCCAGCAGCTTGGAGTTCGGGCAGGGGGAAAAACTGTTTTTT	CASSLEFGQGEKLFF
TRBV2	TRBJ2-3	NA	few	TGTGCCAGCAAGACAAGGATTAGGGATACGCAGTATTTT	CASKTRIRDTQYF